Listed below are T cell receptor beta chains from one sample, sequenced in a study of T cell clonotyping in hematopoietic cell transplantation. Sequencing was performed with immunoSEQ multiplex PCR; in TCRdb, only in-frame clones are kept and a portion is missing. The sample has approximately 70,000 clones, 85% to 95% seen once. The material sequenced was peripheral blood mononuclear cells. The receptors were sampled from a man aged 45-60 years in good health. Some clones in this sample may be carry-over from other donors' samples. The CDR3 runs from the conserved cysteine through the conserved F or W. The order of the fields is V gene, J gene, CDR3 protein.

TRBV5-1	TRBJ2-7	CASSGAGGHSYEQYF
TRBV30	TRBJ2-7	CAWNTGTPYEQYF
TRBV28	TRBJ1-2	CASSLTPRTGGYGYTF
TRBV19	TRBJ2-1	CASSMEGGPYNEQFF
TRBV7-2	TRBJ2-5	CASSLGGTLRRETQYF
TRBV9	TRBJ1-4	CASSVAASGELFF
TRBV28	TRBJ2-7	CASSRTWDSLSIYEQYF
TRBV28	TRBJ1-5	CASHNSNQPQHF
TRBV2	TRBJ2-2	CASLGGRVSLNTGELFF
TRBV7-2	TRBJ1-2	CASSPGPGHGYTF
TRBV29-1	TRBJ1-4	CSVEDRGQFLF
TRBV6-5	TRBJ2-7	CASTRGGEEQYF
TRBV6-5	TRBJ2-7	CASTPSRGWYEQYF
TRBV6-1	TRBJ1-3	CASSELRGLSGNTIYF
TRBV7-2	TRBJ1-1	CASSSQGTEAFF
TRBV2	TRBJ1-1	CATQVGGAAEAFF
TRBV27	TRBJ2-7	CASSWASGRASYEQYF